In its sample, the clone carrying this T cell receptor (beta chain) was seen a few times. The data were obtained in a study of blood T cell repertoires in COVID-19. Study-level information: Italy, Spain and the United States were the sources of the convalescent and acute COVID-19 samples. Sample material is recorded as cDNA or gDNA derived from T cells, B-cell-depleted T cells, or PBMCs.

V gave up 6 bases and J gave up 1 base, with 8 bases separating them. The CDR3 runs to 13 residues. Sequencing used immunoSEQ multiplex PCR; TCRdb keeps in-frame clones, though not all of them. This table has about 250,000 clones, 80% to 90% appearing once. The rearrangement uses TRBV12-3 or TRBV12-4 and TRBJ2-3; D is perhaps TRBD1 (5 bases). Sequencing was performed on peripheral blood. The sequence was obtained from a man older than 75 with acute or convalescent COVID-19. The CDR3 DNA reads TGTGCCAGCAGCCAGGGCGGCACAGATACGCAGTATTTT. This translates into CASSQGGTDTQYF.